This TCR beta chain was profiled in a study of control samples from healthy donors and cancer patients. The method was immunoSEQ multiplex PCR; TCRdb's version includes in-frame clones alone and lacks a portion of them. The sample has around 94,000 clones; about 92% are singletons. CDR3 length equals 14 residues. CDR1 is SGHAT, CDR2 FQNNGV, per germline. Between the trimmed V and J ends, which lost 5 bases and 2 bases, there was a span of 10 bases. This chain uses TRBV11-2 with TRBJ2-1; D is uncertain. Sequenced input: blood. The sequence was obtained from a woman in her thirties in good health. CDR3 in amino acids: CASSQGITYNEQFF. The CDR3 nucleotides are TGTGCCAGCAGCCAAGGGATCACCTACAATGAGCAGTTCTTC.